This T cell receptor (beta chain) was profiled in a study of cytomegalovirus exposure and HLA in healthy donors (dated by TCRdb to the late 2010s). The study in broad terms: In an earlier analysis of about 560 of the donors, 276 Gb of sequence data and 100 million or so unique TCR beta sequences from roughly 180 million T cells were reported. Roughly 320 gigabases of sequencing data and 91 million or so unique TCR sequences made up an early release that covered about 640 HLA-typed donors. The genetic ancestry cluster associated with self-reported Caucasian donors included 81% of the roughly 400 genotyped donors. The aim of the study was to test whether cataloging public T cell receptors could identify signatures of past pathogen exposure. The study profiled the T cell repertoires of about 640 subjects by immunosequencing and related them to cytomegalovirus serostatus. Along with the approximately 700-subject first cohort, a separate validation cohort of 120 different subjects was used. The study combined high-throughput TCR immunosequencing, statistical association of individual TCRs with disease status, and machine learning to predict cytomegalovirus infection status. In a later analysis, previously published TCR beta repertoires from 670 or so donors were re-analyzed and high-resolution HLA genotyping was added so that TCR occurrence patterns could be studied. The later analysis used no new phenotypic data to find candidate immune exposures, relying instead on TCR beta sequences and their occurrence across donors. An earlier analysis of 500 to 750 of the donors applied high-throughput TCR beta sequencing to assess whether each TCR beta V gene segment acted as functional or pseudogenic. Donor age, sex, ethnicity and CMV serostatus were compiled together with the repertoire data. A later genetic analysis used genome-wide SNP genotypes for about 65% of the roughly 670 donors, treating that subset as a discovery cohort. Every discovery cohort repertoire had been produced on one sequencing platform. HLA typing covered class I and class II loci at four-digit resolution. The number of typed donors differed by locus: about 620-630 for A, B, C, DRB1 and DQB1; 500 to 550 for DQA1; approximately 610 for DPA1; and about 470 for DPB1. Because of strong linkage in the cohort, roughly five DR-DQ haplotypes were treated as single units for association and clustering. Among roughly 400 genotyped donors of the cohort, an average of roughly 230,000 unique TCR beta nucleotide sequences was sequenced per donor, of which roughly 17% were non-productive. What the authors observed across the whole study: In both the original and validation cohorts, the classifier was reported to diagnose cytomegalovirus status with high specificity and sensitivity. A few of the identified cytomegalovirus-associated TCR beta chains were confirmed in vitro to be specific for cytomegalovirus antigens. A later genetic analysis associated a missense DCLRE1C variant with V-gene and J-gene trimming of TCR beta chains, and an independent cohort replicated the association. Because HLA typing was unavailable for some donors at each locus, only the typed subset was used in association tests. A further reported finding was that TCR beta sequences accurately predicted the HLA-A and HLA-B alleles for most subjects in the first cohort. In a later analysis, the rate of TCR association differed among HLA loci, with DRB1 alleles having the most associated TCRs and HLA-C alleles having the fewest. When HLA alleles, especially DR and DQ, strongly co-occurred, TCR associations were difficult to assign to individual alleles. In a later analysis, HLA-associated TCR beta chains were found to be more clonally expanded and to have lower generation probabilities than equally common non-associated chains. Immune exposure information for the cohort was limited to CMV serostatus. Correlated functional status among segregating V segments might be attributable to linkage disequilibrium, but an unknown experimental factor could not be ruled out. The study gave a list of more than 150 TCR beta chains associated with cytomegalovirus. This cohort had only TCR beta chains sequenced, and the lack of alpha or paired-chain data limited which features could be detected. In a later genetic analysis, fewer N-insertions in productive TCRs were reported among donors in an Asian-associated ancestry cluster than the roughly 710-donor mean. An earlier analysis of approximately 570 of the donors showed that most TCR beta V segments appeared in productive rearrangements either about 87% or about 30% of the time, which broadly matched IMGT annotations. At a false discovery rate of 0.05, a later analysis linked some 18,000 TCR beta sequences to specific HLA alleles. A cluster of highly shared sequence variants was judged likely to represent a technical artifact of the sequencing pipeline. While some public TCRs were present in many individuals, most TCR sequences turned up only very rarely across donors. Most CMV-associated TCR beta chains appeared to be HLA-restricted in a later analysis, and the HLA associations seemed to be driven largely by CMV exposure. Because the 87-base-pair reads could not distinguish some IMGT-functional V segments, including TRBV6-2 and TRBV6-3, those segments were excluded. Roughly uniform sequencing depth across donors was assumed in presence/absence analyses, although this assumption may not hold. It was suggested by the authors that the approach could potentially be generalized to other disease states and immunological phenotypes. According to a later analysis, parvovirus B19, influenza, CMV and Epstein-Barr virus appeared linked to several top co-occurrence clusters. The earlier analysis of a few hundred of the donors excluded about 16 rarely observed V segments, including chromosome 9 orphons, because counts were too low.

With regard to this clone: No cognate antigen has been identified for it. One base away there is no much larger clone; base qualities are not given.

The cohort comprised some 730 healthy bone marrow donors. Cohort members were all nominally healthy when sampled, although unrecorded immune exposures were likely present. CMV serostatus was recorded as positive for 289 and negative for about 50% of the 666 cohort members, whereas no CMV serostatus was recorded for the donor in question. Every donor gave a peripheral blood sample, and the peripheral blood mononuclear cells from that sample were used for TCR beta sequencing. Genomic DNA was extracted from the blood cell samples with the Qiagen DNeasy Blood Extraction Kit. Receptor libraries were prepared by the immunoSEQ multiplex PCR assay. The multiplex PCR relied on a mix of 60 forward primers for TCR Vbeta segments and 13 reverse primers for TCR Jbeta segments. A multiplex PCR assay on genomic DNA amplified the CDR3 region of rearranged TCR beta genes. The Illumina HiSeq System was used to sequence the amplified TCR beta libraries as 87-base-pair reads. As for the original processing: In a later analysis, approximately 74 million unique TCR beta chains were counted across the 666 repertoires, and around 11 million of these chains were shared by at least two donors. A nearest-neighbor algorithm error-corrected the raw reads and collapsed the reads into unique sequences, merging closely related sequences to remove PCR and sequencing errors. Alignment of CDR3 sequences to IMGT reference sequences was used to assign V, D and J gene segments. For a sequence to be retained, a match of at least six nucleotides was required to both a V gene segment and a J gene segment. A rearrangement counted as productive if the CDR3 had no stop codons and remained in frame with V and J, and every other rearrangement counted as non-productive. Following IMGT convention, CDR3 was defined as the stretch from the second conserved V-encoded cysteine up to the conserved J-encoded phenylalanine. The earlier analysis of 500 to 650 of the donors excluded any sequence lacking an unambiguous match to a single V gene segment. An earlier analysis of about 590 of the donors classified V segments as functional when productive rearrangements were above 56.7% and as segregating when the standard deviation between donors was above 5%. A statistical classification framework was built for diagnosing cytomegalovirus status from the catalog of TCR beta chain sequences. In a later analysis, V and J genes were assigned by comparing TCR nucleotide sequences against IMGT/GENE-DB human TR gene sequences. The TCRdist pipeline was used in a later analysis to assign CDR3 sequences and most-parsimonious VDJ recombination scenarios. In a later analysis, every TCR beta chain was defined by the combination of its CDR3 amino acid sequence and its V-gene family, and reads without a unique V-gene family were dropped. A later analysis removed 450 to 600 highly shared, low-generation-probability nucleotide sequences to deal with suspected cross-contamination and a sequencing artifact. In a later analysis, a clonal expansion index for each public chain was calculated from normalized within-repertoire ranks of inferred template counts. In a later analysis, generation probabilities were computed using a VDJ recombination model fitted to out-of-frame rearrangements, and the results were checked against IGoR. A later analysis scored TCR-TCR, TCR-HLA and TCR-CMV co-occurrence with hypergeometric tests, applying a repertoire-size bias correction to TCR pairs. A later analysis estimated false discovery rates by permuting HLA or CMV assignments 20 times. In a later analysis, co-occurring TCRs were grouped with DBSCAN, and TCRdist sequence similarity was added when clustering was performed within HLA-allele-positive subsets. For co-occurrence clustering, repertoires with fewer than 30,000 or more than 120,000 public chains were excluded, along with 4 to 6 repertoires with anomalous nucleotide sharing. TCRdb took this table from immuneACCESS and kept in-frame rearrangements with V and J called. Such tables lack part of the clones; where checked against another copy, unresolved V genes explain under half of the gap, and the rest is unexplained. Clone size and V and J calls were adopted from that table, with D and trimming inferred from the DNA. The sample table holds about 130,000 clones, of which over 50% were seen once. Approximately 1.6% of the sample goes to the ten largest clones.

The germline V gene yields SGHTA for CDR1 and FQGNSA for CDR2. From its cysteine to its phenylalanine, the CDR3 spans 16 amino acids. The entry retains the CDR3 DNA only, 48 bases that are in frame from base 1. Trimming costs V 5 bases and J 1 base, and their ends lie 14 bases apart. The V and J segments used are TRBV7-2 and TRBJ2-2; 6 matching bases give a weak D call of TRBD2. This receptor was identified in a human donor in good health. The sequenced material came from PBMCs. The DNA sequence reads TGTGCCAGCAGCCCCCGGGGAGGCCTGAACACCGGGGAGCTGTTTTTT. Protein translation: CASSPRGGLNTGELFF.